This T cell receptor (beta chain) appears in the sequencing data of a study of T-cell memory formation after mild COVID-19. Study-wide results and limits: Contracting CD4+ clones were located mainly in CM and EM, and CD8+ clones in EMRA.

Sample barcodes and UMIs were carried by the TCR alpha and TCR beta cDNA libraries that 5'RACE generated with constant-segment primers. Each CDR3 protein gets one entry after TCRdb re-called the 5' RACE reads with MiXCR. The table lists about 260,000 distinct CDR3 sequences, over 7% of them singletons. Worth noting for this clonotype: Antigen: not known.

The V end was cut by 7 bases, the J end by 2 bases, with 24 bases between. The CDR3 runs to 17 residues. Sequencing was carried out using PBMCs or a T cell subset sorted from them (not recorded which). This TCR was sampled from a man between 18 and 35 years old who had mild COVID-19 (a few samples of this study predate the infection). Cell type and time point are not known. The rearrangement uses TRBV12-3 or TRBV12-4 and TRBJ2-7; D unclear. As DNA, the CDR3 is TGTGCCAGCACCGAGACCCCTACCCCCTCTCGAACCTACGAGCAGTACGTC. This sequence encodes CASTETPTPSRTYEQYV.